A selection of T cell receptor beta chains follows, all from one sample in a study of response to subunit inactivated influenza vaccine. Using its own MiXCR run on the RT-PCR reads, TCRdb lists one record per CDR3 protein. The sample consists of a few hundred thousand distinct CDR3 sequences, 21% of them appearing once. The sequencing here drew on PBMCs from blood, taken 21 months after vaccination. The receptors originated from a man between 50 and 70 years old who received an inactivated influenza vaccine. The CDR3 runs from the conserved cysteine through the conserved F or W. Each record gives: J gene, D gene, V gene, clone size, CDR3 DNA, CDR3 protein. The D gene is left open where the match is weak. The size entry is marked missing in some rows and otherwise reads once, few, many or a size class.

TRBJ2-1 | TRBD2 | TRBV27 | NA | TGTGCCAGCAGTTTCGGACTAGAGCAGTTCTTT | CASSFGLEQFF
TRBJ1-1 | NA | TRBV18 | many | TGTGCCAGCAAACAGGAAAGCCAAGCTTTCTTT | CASKQESQAFF
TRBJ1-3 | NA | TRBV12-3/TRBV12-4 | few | TGTGCCAGCAGTCCGAAAGAGACGACTAGAGGCTCTGGAAACACCATATATTTT | CASSPKETTRGSGNTIYF
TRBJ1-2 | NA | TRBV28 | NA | TGTGCCAGCAGTCCCCCTAGCTCTTGCTACACCTTC | CASSPPSSCYTF
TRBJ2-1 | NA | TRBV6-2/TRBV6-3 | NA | TGTGCCAGCAAAAAAGCAGGGATCTATGAGCAGTTCTTC | CASKKAGIYEQFF
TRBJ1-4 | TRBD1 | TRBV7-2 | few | TGTGCCAGCAGCTTAGTTGGGTCAGGGGGATTCAGGGAAAAACTGTTTTTT | CASSLVGSGGFREKLFF
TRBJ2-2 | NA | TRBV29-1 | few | TGCAGCGTTCGTTTGGGGGCGCGGGGCACCGGGGAGCTGTTTTTT | CSVRLGARGTGELFF
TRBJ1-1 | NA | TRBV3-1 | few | TGTGCCAGCAGCCAAGGGGCCGTAAACACTGAAGCTTTCTTT | CASSQGAVNTEAFF
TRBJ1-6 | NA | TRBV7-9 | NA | TGTGCCAGCAGCCGGGAATATAATTCACCCCTCCACTTT | CASSREYNSPLHF
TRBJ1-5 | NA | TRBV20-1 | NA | TGCAGTGCTGCCGGGACTGTCCGGCGCAATCAGCCCCAGCATTTT | CSAAGTVRRNQPQHF
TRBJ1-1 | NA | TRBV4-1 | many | TGCGCCAGCAGCCAAGGTCAGGGGTACACTGAAGCTTTCTTT | CASSQGQGYTEAFF
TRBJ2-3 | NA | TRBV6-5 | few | TGTGCCAGCAGTTACCCGGGGGCCACAGATACGCAGTATTTT | CASSYPGATDTQYF
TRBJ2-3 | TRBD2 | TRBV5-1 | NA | TGCGCCAGCAGCTTGGGGACTAGCGCCATCACAGATACGCAGTATTTT | CASSLGTSAITDTQYF
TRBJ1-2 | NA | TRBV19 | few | TGTGCCAGTAGCAGGGCGGCTGAGTATGGCTACACCTTC | CASSRAAEYGYTF
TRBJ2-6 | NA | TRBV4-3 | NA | TGCGCCAGCAGCCAAGGGTTCGGGGGAGGGGCCAACGTCCTGACTTTC | CASSQGFGGGANVLTF
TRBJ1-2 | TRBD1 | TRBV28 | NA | TGTGCCAGCACCCCAGGGGGGACAGAAGCTATCTATGGCTACACCTTC | CASTPGGTEAIYGYTF
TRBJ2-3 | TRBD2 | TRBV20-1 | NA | TGCAGTGCCCCGCCCCCTATGAGAACTAGCGGGACCTGGAGCACAGATACGCAGTATTTT | CSAPPPMRTSGTWSTDTQYF
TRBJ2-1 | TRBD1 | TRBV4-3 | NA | TGCGCCAGCAGCCAAGACACTCCGGACAGGAGCTCCTACAATGAGCAGTTCTTC | CASSQDTPDRSSYNEQFF
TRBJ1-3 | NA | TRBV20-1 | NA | TGCAGTGCTCGACCCACGGCGGCGGCTGGAAACACCATATATTTT | CSARPTAAAGNTIYF
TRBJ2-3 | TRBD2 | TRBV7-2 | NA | TGTGCCAGCAGCTGGACTAGCGAGACCACAGATACGCAGTATTTT | CASSWTSETTDTQYF
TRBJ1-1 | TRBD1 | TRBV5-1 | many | TGCGCCAGCAGCTTGGTCAGACAGGGGACTGAAGCTTTCTTT | CASSLVRQGTEAFF
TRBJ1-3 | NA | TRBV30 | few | TGTGCCTGGAGTGTAGCTGGAAACACCATATATTTT | CAWSVAGNTIYF